This T cell receptor (beta chain) was sequenced during a study of cytomegalovirus exposure and HLA in healthy donors. Study-level points and caveats: Overall, approximately 150 TCR beta chains were annotated as cytomegalovirus-associated.

Some clones are missing from TCRdb's copy, which holds only in-frame ones; the method was immunoSEQ multiplex PCR. Counted here are some 140,000 clones, 86% occurring once; the ten biggest clones make up around 24%. Germline CDR1 LNHNV, CDR2 YYDKDF (reference sequence). This CDR3 contains 17 residues. V was pared by 0 bases and J by 6 bases, with 20 bases between. Remarks on this clone: Its antigen is undetermined.

The TCR was taken from a man aged 18 to 29 in good health and CMV-seropositive. What was sequenced was PBMCs. The rearrangement joins TRBV15 to TRBJ1-2; D gene unclear. The CDR3 DNA reads TGTGCCACCAGCAGAGATCGATCGGAGGGAATAGTCCATGGCTACACCTTC. Amino acids: CATSRDRSEGIVHGYTF.